This TCR beta chain was sequenced in a study of T cell responses to AZD1222 COVID-19 vaccine. The CDR3 consists of 15 residues. Germline CDR1 reads SNHLY; CDR2 reads FYNNEI. Trimming pared 7 bases from V and 6 bases from J, leaving 21 bases between. Method: immunoSEQ multiplex PCR; TCRdb's copy keeps in-frame clones and lacks some. Here the sample spans some 190,000 clones, 88% being singletons. This specimen was peripheral blood, taken on day 0 of AZD1222 vaccination. The receptor's source is an adult in good health. The V gene is TRBV2, the J gene TRBJ1-2; D might be TRBD1 (5 bases). In DNA, the CDR3 is TGTGCCAGCATCGGGGGGATAGAGGGGTGGAATGGCTACACCTTC. This translates into CASIGGIEGWNGYTF.